These 31 T cell receptor beta chains came from one sample sequenced in a study of T cell responses to AZD1222 COVID-19 vaccine. Data came from immunoSEQ multiplex PCR; TCRdb stores just in-frame clones and leaves some out. The sample consists of approximately 220,000 clones, around 93% of them appearing once. The sequencing used peripheral blood, collected on day 0 of MenACWY control vaccination. Receptor source: an adult in good health.

V and J are TRBV7-3 and TRBJ2-3; 9 nucleotides match TRBD2. The CDR3 extends over 14 amino acids. CDR1 SGHTA and CDR2 FQGTGA come from the germline V gene. V lost 7 bases and J lost 1; bases outside the gene matches: 3. In DNA form, the CDR3 reads TGTGCCAGCAATCGCGGGGGGGGCACAGATACGCAGTATTTT. It translates to CASNRGGGTDTQYF.

The V call is TRBV5-6, the J call TRBJ2-5; weak D call: TRBD1 (6 bases). The V gene lost 0 bases and the J gene lost 5 bases, with 11 bases spanning the gap. The CDR3 has 14 residues. The germline CDR1 and CDR2 sequences are SGHDT and YYEEEE. The CDR3 nucleotides are TGTGCCAGCAGCTTGGGGGCAGGGGAGGAGACCCAGTACTTC. Amino acids: CASSLGAGEETQYF.

The chain couples TRBV19 to TRBJ1-3, with a weak D call TRBD1 (5 bases). CDR3 length equals 15 residues. Germline values: CDR1 LNHDA, CDR2 SQIVND (reference sequence). V lost 7 bases to trimming and J lost 4 bases, with 17 bases between them. The CDR3 bases are TGTGCCAGTACCCCACGGGGGGGACTCGGAAACACCATATATTTT. It yields the protein CASTPRGGLGNTIYF.

This sequence joins TRBV6-2 or TRBV6-3 and TRBJ2-7; no definite D call. There are 15 residues in the CDR3. Trimming took off 3 bases at V and 0 bases at J, with 12 bases between the two ends. Germline V gene lookup returns CDR1 MNHEY and CDR2 SVGEGT. In DNA, the CDR3 is TGTGCCAGCAGTTATTCGGCTTCCTCCTCCTACGAGCAGTACTTC. Its translation: CASSYSASSSYEQYF.

The V gene is TRBV6-5, the J gene TRBJ2-2, with D maybe TRBD1 (5 bases). The germline CDR1 and CDR2 sequences are MNHEY and SVGAGI. V was cut by 4 bases and J by 6 bases, with 6 bases left in between. The CDR3 length is 12 residues. The CDR3 sequence is CASSFRAGELFF. DNA of the CDR3: TGTGCCAGCAGTTTCAGGGCCGGGGAGCTGTTTTTT.

The V call is TRBV7-2, the J call TRBJ2-3; D gene uncertain. Germline-derived CDR1 and CDR2 are SGHTA and FQGNSA. This CDR3 contains 16 residues. V dropped 1 base and J dropped 0 bases, with 11 bases sitting between them. For the CDR3, the DNA is TGTGCCAGCAGCTTAGGGCTATTAGCTAGCACAGATACGCAGTATTTT. It encodes CASSLGLLASTDTQYF.

J is TRBJ1-1 and V is TRBV7-9; D unresolved. The CDR3 spans 12 residues. Germline V gene sequence: CDR1 SEHNR, CDR2 FQNEAQ (reference sequence). The V end lost 1 base, the J end lost 11 bases, and 11 bases lay between the germline ends. The CDR3 loop is CASSLGSSEAFF. For the CDR3, the DNA is TGTGCCAGCAGCTTAGGAAGCTCCGAGGCTTTCTTT.

V is TRBV2 and J is TRBJ1-2; 8 nucleotides agree with TRBD1. The CDR3 is 13 residues long. The germline V gene encodes CDR1 SNHLY and CDR2 FYNNEI. The V and J ends lost 6 bases and 4 bases, in that order; junction bases with no gene match: 4. CDR3 DNA: TGTGCCAGCAGAGGACAGGGATCCTATGGCTACACCTTC. Its protein product is CASRGQGSYGYTF.

CDR3: CASSYSTLRSYGYTF. DNA for the CDR3: TGTGCCAGCAGTTACTCGACTTTGCGGTCGTATGGCTACACCTTC. The chain has TRBV6-5 and TRBJ1-2; D unresolved. The length of the CDR3 is 15 residues. V was shortened by 0 bases and J by 5 bases, with 13 bases between the two germline ends. Per germline, CDR1 MNHEY and CDR2 SVGAGI.

The chain recombines TRBV3-1 (or the pseudogene TRBV3-2) with TRBJ2-5; 9 positions agree with TRBD2. V was pared by 0 bases and J by 5 bases, with 7 bases of the junction left unmatched. This CDR3 spans 16 amino acids. CDR1 and CDR2 from the germline V gene are LGHDT and YNNKEL (reference sequence). The CDR3 bases are TGTGCCAGCAGCCAAGAGTGGCTAGCGGGGTCTGAGACCCAGTACTTC. Translation: CASSQEWLAGSETQYF.

The chain employs TRBV6-2 or TRBV6-3 and TRBJ2-7; 8 bases match TRBD2. This CDR3 is 13 amino acids long. Germline loops: CDR1 MNHEY, CDR2 SVGEGT. Germline trimming cut 6 bases from V and 6 bases from J; bases unmatched to any gene: 7. The CDR3 DNA is TGTGCCAGCAGCCAAGTAGCGGGACGCGAGCAGTACTTC. This gives the protein CASSQVAGREQYF.

This rearrangement joins TRBV10-3 to TRBJ1-1, with D possibly matching TRBD1 (6 bases). The CDR3 extends over 15 amino acids. V lost 10 bases to trimming and J lost 4 bases, with 22 bases between them. Germline lookup yields CDR1 ENHRY and CDR2 SYGVKD. The CDR3 DNA reads TGTGCCACAGGGGTGGGGGCCTCATGGGGCACTGAAGCTTTCTTT. This encodes CATGVGASWGTEAFF.

This clone was seen only once. The rearrangement uses TRBV19 and TRBJ1-1; tentative D call: TRBD1 (6 bases). There are 13 residues in the CDR3. Germline V gives CDR1 LNHDA, CDR2 SQIVND (reference sequence). Trimming pared 10 bases from V and 1 base from J, leaving 13 bases between. In DNA, the CDR3 is TGTGCCACCATGAAGGACAGGAACACTGAAGCTTTCTTT. It codes for CATMKDRNTEAFF.

J is TRBJ1-3 and V is TRBV4-1; D remains unclear. V gave up 1 base and J gave up 0 bases, with 10 bases separating them. This CDR3 has 16 residues. Germline V lookup: CDR1 MGHRA, CDR2 YSYEKL. DNA for the CDR3: TGCGCCAGCAGCCAAGTGGACCCGAGCTCTGGAAACACCATATATTTT. This codes for CASSQVDPSSGNTIYF.

This chain links TRBV7-9 with TRBJ1-2; D is ambiguous. CDR1 is SEHNR, CDR2 FQNEAQ, per germline (reference sequence). The CDR3 has 11 amino acids. V lost 4 bases and J lost 0, with 0 bases in between. The CDR3 region has the DNA TGTGCCAGCAGCTCTAACTATGGCTACACCTTC. Translated: CASSSNYGYTF.

The rearrangement links TRBV19 to TRBJ2-7; 7 bases align to TRBD1. Per the germline V gene, CDR1 is LNHDA and CDR2 is SQIVND (reference sequence). Trimming removed 3 bases from V and 4 bases from J; junction bases left unmatched: 9. The CDR3 covers 15 residues. CDR3 DNA: TGTGCCAGTAGTATCGGGTCAGGGGGAGTTTACGAGCAGTACTTC. Amino acids: CASSIGSGGVYEQYF.

The V and J genes are TRBV7-2 and TRBJ2-1, with a weak D call TRBD2 (6 bases). With 5 bases removed from V and 3 bases from J, the gap between germline ends came to 17 bases. The CDR3 spans 16 residues. Per the germline V gene, CDR1 is SGHTA and CDR2 is FQGNSA. In nucleotides, the CDR3 is TGTGCCAGCAGCCGGGAGACGGGGCCTCTCTACAATGAGCAGTTCTTC. This gives the protein CASSRETGPLYNEQFF.

The chain has TRBV6-6 and TRBJ1-5; no clear D gene. Germline V lookup: CDR1 MNHNY, CDR2 SVGAGI (reference sequence). The CDR3 covers 16 residues. V lost 2 bases to trimming and J lost 6 bases, with 17 bases between them. The CDR3 sequence: CASSYGNSHVGQPQHF. Written as DNA, the CDR3 is TGTGCCAGCAGTTACGGGAACAGCCACGTCGGTCAGCCCCAGCATTTT.

The chain has TRBV7-9 and TRBJ1-2; D not certain. CDR1 and CDR2 from the germline V gene are SEHNR and FQNEAQ (reference sequence). The CDR3 spans 13 residues. Trimming removed 1 base at V and 5 bases at J, with 8 bases between. The CDR3 loop is CASSLGRTYGYTF. The CDR3 nucleotides are TGTGCCAGCAGCTTAGGACGGACTTATGGCTACACCTTC.

J is TRBJ2-5 and V is TRBV5-4, with TRBD2 matching 11 bases. V shed 3 bases, J shed 1 base, and the junction held 8 bases outside the gene matches. CDR3 length equals 17 residues. Germline assignment: CDR1 SGHNT and CDR2 YYREEE (reference sequence). Here the CDR3 reads CASSSGLAVTSQETQYF. The CDR3 nucleotides are TGTGCCAGCAGCTCGGGACTAGCGGTAACGTCCCAAGAGACCCAGTACTTC.

The rearrangement uses TRBV5-1 and TRBJ1-2, with 8 bases identical to TRBD1. The CDR3 consists of 15 residues. J gave up 4 bases and V 0 bases, and 5 bases lay outside the gene matches. Looked up from germline, CDR1 is SGHRS and CDR2 is YFSETQ. The CDR3 coding sequence is TGCGCCAGCAGCTTGGGAGGGACAGGTTTCTATGGCTACACCTTC. This sequence encodes CASSLGGTGFYGYTF.

This chain connects TRBV11-2 to TRBJ2-7; D is ambiguous. There are 11 residues in the CDR3. Trimming left V 4 bases short and J 4 bases short, with 5 bases between. Germline CDR1 reads SGHAT; CDR2 reads FQNNGV. The CDR3 DNA is TGTGCCAGCAGCTCTCTTTACGAGCAGTACTTC. Translation gives CASSSLYEQYF.

The chain links TRBV29-1 to TRBJ1-1; D call uncertain. CDR3 size: 14 residues. Between the trimmed V and J ends, which lost 3 bases and 5 bases, there was a span of 16 bases. Germline CDR1 is SQVTM and CDR2 is ANQGSEA. The CDR3 region is CSVEKDAGETEAFF. In DNA, the CDR3 is TGCAGCGTTGAGAAGGATGCGGGTGAGACTGAAGCTTTCTTT.

The V call is TRBV21-1, the J call TRBJ2-3. TRBV21-1 counts as a pseudogene. The CDR3 spans 12 residues. CDR3 sequence (DNA): TGTGCCAGCAGAAGGGGGGCGGATACGCAGTATTTT. It codes for CASRRGADTQYF.

The CDR3 here is CASSLNGGPYGYTF. For the CDR3, the DNA is TGTGCCAGCAGTTTAAACGGGGGGCCCTATGGCTACACCTTC. The chain has TRBV28 and TRBJ1-2; D may be TRBD1 (6 bases). Trimming left V 2 bases short and J 4 bases short, with 11 bases between. Germline CDR1 MDHEN, CDR2 SYDVKM. This CDR3 is built from 14 residues.

This chain joins TRBV18 and TRBJ2-6; the D gene is possibly TRBD1 (6 bases). V was shortened by 3 bases and J by 0 bases, with 15 bases between the two germline ends. The CDR3 is made up of 18 amino acids. Germline V gives CDR1 KGHSH, CDR2 LQKENI. CDR3 sequence (DNA): TGTGCCAGCTCACCTTCCGGGACAACCTACTCTGGGGCCAACGTCCTGACTTTC. It codes for CASSPSGTTYSGANVLTF.

CDR3 sequence reads: CASSPRSSKRGAVETQYF. The CDR3 DNA is TGTGCCAGCTCACCACGTTCGAGTAAGCGGGGGGCAGTAGAGACCCAGTACTTC. The V and J genes are TRBV18 and TRBJ2-5; 9 bases map to TRBD2. The CDR3 spans 18 residues. CDR1 is KGHSH, CDR2 LQKENI, per germline. V lost 1 base, J lost 4 bases, and 13 bases stayed unmatched.

This clone was seen a single time. The chain uses TRBV11-3 and TRBJ1-1; D is unclear. The length of the CDR3 is 13 residues. Germline loops: CDR1 SGHNT, CDR2 YENEEA. V lost 3 bases and J 1 base, leaving 6 bases between the germline ends. The chain's CDR3 is CASSLGPNTEAFF. The CDR3 bases are TGTGCCAGCAGCTTGGGTCCGAACACTGAAGCTTTCTTT.

This clone came up a few times. The chain couples TRBV5-1 to TRBJ1-2, with 9 bases that match TRBD1. Germline V lookup: CDR1 SGHRS, CDR2 YFSETQ. CDR3 size: 14 residues. Trimming at V came to 4 bases and at J to 7 bases, leaving 8 bases not matched to a gene. Written as DNA, the CDR3 is TGCGCCAGCAGCAATACGGGACAGGGCCGTGGCTACACCTTC. Translated, it gives CASSNTGQGRGYTF.

This clone was picked up one time. This rearrangement joins TRBV6-1 to TRBJ1-6; D ambiguous. The CDR3 runs 16 residues. Germline CDR1 MNHNS, CDR2 SASEGT. V lost 0 bases and J lost 7, with 13 bases in between. CDR3 DNA: TGTGCCAGCAGTGAAGCTAGTTACGGGCTGAATTCACCCCTCCACTTT. It is translated as CASSEASYGLNSPLHF.

The rearrangement joins TRBV2 to TRBJ1-6; weak D call: TRBD1 (5 bases). This CDR3 is 17 amino acids long. V was trimmed by 2 bases and J by 5 bases, leaving 16 bases between them. Germline V CDR1 and CDR2: SNHLY, FYNNEI. CDR3 coding DNA: TGTGCCAGCAGTGAATGGGGGGGGATGGCGGATAATTCACCCCTCCACTTT. Encoded protein: CASSEWGGMADNSPLHF.